This section outlines one TCR beta chain sequence together with its context. This sample is part of a study of blood T cell repertoires in COVID-19. On the study more broadly: Acute and convalescent COVID-19 samples came from the United States, Italy and Spain. Nucleic acid was either cDNA or gDNA, and it came from T cells, B-cell-depleted T cells, or PBMCs.

How the authors handled the data: For nucleated cells, counts were estimated from reference gene primer amplification. Sequenced by immunoSEQ multiplex PCR; TCRdb stores in-frame clones only, minus some. V, J and clone size reflect that table, while D and trimming were determined from the DNA. The sample consists of around 49,000 clones, roughly 90% of them appearing once. Input material: peripheral blood. The source of this sequence is a human donor in a cohort sampled during active COVID-19.

The DNA for the CDR3 is TGCGCCAGCAGCCAAGGCGTGGGACTAGCGGGGGAAGCAGATACGCAGTATTTT. Its translation is CASSQGVGLAGEADTQYF. The J gene is TRBJ2-3, the V gene TRBV4-1; 14 bases are a match to TRBD2. Per the germline V gene, CDR1 is MGHRA and CDR2 is YSYEKL. The CDR3 has 18 amino acids. The trim removed 1 base at V and 4 bases at J, leaving 7 bases unmatched.